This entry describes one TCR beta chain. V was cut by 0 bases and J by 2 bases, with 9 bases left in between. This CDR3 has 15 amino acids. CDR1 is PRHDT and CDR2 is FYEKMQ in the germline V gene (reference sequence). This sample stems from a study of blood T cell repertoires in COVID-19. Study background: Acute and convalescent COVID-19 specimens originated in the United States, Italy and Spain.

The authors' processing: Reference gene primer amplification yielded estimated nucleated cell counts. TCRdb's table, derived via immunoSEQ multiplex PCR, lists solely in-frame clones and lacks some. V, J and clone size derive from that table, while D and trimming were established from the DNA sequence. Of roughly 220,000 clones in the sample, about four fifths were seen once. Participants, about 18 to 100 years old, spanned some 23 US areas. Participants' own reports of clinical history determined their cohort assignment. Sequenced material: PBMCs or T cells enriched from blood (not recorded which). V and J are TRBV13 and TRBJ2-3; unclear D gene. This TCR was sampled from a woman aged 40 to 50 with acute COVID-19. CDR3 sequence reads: CASSLGHDFTDTQYF. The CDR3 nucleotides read TGTGCCAGCAGCTTAGGCCACGACTTCACAGATACGCAGTATTTT.